The source of this T cell receptor (beta chain) is a study of PD-1 blockade in classical Hodgkin lymphoma. Time point reported: cycle 4 day 1 (C4D1), after 6 weeks of nivolumab. Autologous stem cell transplantation was followed by relapse in every patient, and brentuximab vedotin exposure varied. Assay: immunoSEQ multiplex PCR; the TCRdb copy retains only in-frame clones and omits some. Seen here are approximately 89,000 clones, 75% to 85% observed once, and the top ten hold about 18%. Germline V gene sequence: CDR1 MNHEY, CDR2 SVGAGI. The CDR3 runs 12 residues. Deletions cut 5 bases from V and 8 bases from J, with 12 bases between.

The sequence came from a human donor with classical Hodgkin lymphoma. The chain uses TRBV6-5 and TRBJ1-2; no reliable D call. Sequences were derived from peripheral blood mononuclear cells (PBMCs), sampled before the fourth cycle of nivolumab. For the CDR3, the DNA is TGTGCCAGCAGTCAATACGGTGGAGGCTACACCTTC. It yields the protein CASSQYGGGYTF.